This T cell receptor (beta chain) came from a study of T cells in Graves' hyperthyroidism and ophthalmopathy. About the study: Peripheral blood was obtained at initial diagnosis, preceding any treatment.

Regions amplified from RNA transcripts were the TCR beta CDR3 regions. An initial round of RT-PCR targeting the TCR CDR3 relied on the HTBI primer set. TCRdb fed the multiplex PCR reads into MiXCR, producing one record per CDR3 protein. The data show 300,000 or so distinct CDR3 sequences, over 20% seen once. Findings and limits, study-wide: Most clonotypes expanded in the thyroid (above 0.001) were also present in blood.

Many counts were recorded for this clonotype. Its antigen remains unidentified. Graves' hyperthyroidism was deemed stable absent ophthalmopathy progression within 18 months. This receptor was identified in a woman in her forties or fifties with Graves' hyperthyroidism. The specimen sequenced was blood.

The CDR3 region is CASTNGGTEAFF. The CDR3 DNA is TGTGCCAGCACCAATGGGGGCACTGAAGCTTTCTTT. This chain joins TRBV7-9 and TRBJ1-1; D may be TRBD1 (5 bases). Per germline, CDR1 SEHNR and CDR2 FQNEAQ (reference sequence). The V end lost 7 bases, the J end lost 4 bases, and 10 bases lay between the germline ends. This CDR3 comprises 12 residues.